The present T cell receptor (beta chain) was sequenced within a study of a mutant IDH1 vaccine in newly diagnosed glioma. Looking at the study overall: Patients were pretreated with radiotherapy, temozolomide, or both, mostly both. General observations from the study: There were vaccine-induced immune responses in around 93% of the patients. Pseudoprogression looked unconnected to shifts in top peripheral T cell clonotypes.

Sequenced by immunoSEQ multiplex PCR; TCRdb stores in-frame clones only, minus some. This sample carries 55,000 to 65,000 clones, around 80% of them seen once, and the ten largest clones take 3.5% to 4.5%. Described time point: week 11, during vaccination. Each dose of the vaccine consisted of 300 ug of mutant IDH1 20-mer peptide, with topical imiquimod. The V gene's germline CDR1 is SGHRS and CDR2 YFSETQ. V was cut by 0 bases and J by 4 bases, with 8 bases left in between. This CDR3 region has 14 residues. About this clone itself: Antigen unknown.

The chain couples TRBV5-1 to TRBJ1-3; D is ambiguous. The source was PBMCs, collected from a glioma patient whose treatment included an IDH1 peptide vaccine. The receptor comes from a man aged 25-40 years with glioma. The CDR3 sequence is CASSLVGYGNTIYF. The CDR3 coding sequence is TGCGCCAGCAGCTTGGTCGGGTACGGAAACACCATATATTTT.